This T cell receptor (beta chain) was profiled in a study of shared clonotypes between healthy human individuals (dated by TCRdb to the early 2020s). A note on the overall study: Three men and a couple of women, aged 18 to 49 years, made up the cohort. Leukapheresis yielded between about 0.9 and 10 billion PBMCs per donor. For each donor, CD4 naive and CD4 memory were each given three plates, CD8 naive was given two plates, and CD8 memory was given one plate. To increase sequencing depth and limit assay-specific biases, different laboratories used diverse techniques to prepare libraries and sequence TCR repertoires. Blood TCR repertoires of roughly five healthy adults were deeply sequenced to estimate repertoire size and the extent of clonotype sharing between individuals.

The donors were healthy, HIV-negative adults with no recently reported acute infections or vaccinations. Only Caucasian adults living in Nashville, Tennessee, USA were represented among the donors. CD4+ T cells were enriched through magnetic negative selection, after which naive cells were positively selected on CD45RA and the remaining negative fraction served as the memory subset. After blood collection by leukapheresis, PBMCs were isolated using Ficoll-Histopaque density gradient centrifugation and then cryopreserved in the vapor phase of liquid nitrogen. Purity and quantity of every magnetically sorted T cell population were checked by analytical flow cytometry. Genomic DNA was isolated from every sorted fraction and measured by UV absorbance on a Nanodrop 2000c. General conclusions and limits of the study: Because the study included a small number of donors, the genetic and exposure-history diversity represented was limited. Rarefaction of sorted-subset datasets indicated incomplete sequencing despite the large sequencing depth. Pairwise subsampling indicated that sequencing depth was expected to affect the degree of clonotype sharing among donors. Sampling was restricted to blood, and TCR repertoires in tissues likely differ from the TCR repertoires found in blood. Estimated clonotype richness was generally larger for naive than for memory subsets. Higher generation probabilities were observed for clonotypes shared by all four sorted-subset donors than for non-shared clonotypes. Across a few donors, about 4.5% of naive CD4, 3% to 3.5% of naive CD8, around 2.1% of memory CD4, and around 0.4% of memory CD8 clonotypes were shared.

This clone was seen only once. It has no known antigen specificity. No qualities accompany the bases; no much larger clone lies one base away. TCR CDR3 regions were amplified from genomic DNA by multiplex PCR using the deep immunoSEQ assay. For each cell subset, the extracted genomic DNA was distributed evenly across all wells of several immunoSEQ 96-well plates, and each plate served as one replicate. For sorted subsets, about 200 ng genomic DNA, equal to 25,000 to 35,000 T cell genomes, was loaded into each replicate PCR. The purified libraries were quantified using a Qubit 3.0 fluorometer, sized with a Bioanalyzer 2100, and then quantified again using the KAPA Library Quantification kit. Every immunoSEQ 96-well plate was sequenced on a dedicated single-read 150-cycle Illumina NextSeq 550 flow cell. As for the original processing: Because only junctional sequences without quality scores were contained in the immunoSEQ output, filtering matching that applied to full-length reads could not be performed. Sequences were annotated with PyIR, a Python wrapper for IgBLAST v1.9, and V/J genes and CDR3 were assigned using IMGT germline references. Any read was removed if the V/J assignment was weak (E-value above 1e-6), the CDR3 was missing, or the read contained stop codons, out-of-frame junctions, or ambiguous translated residues. V3J clonotypes were defined as sequences sharing the same inferred V gene, J gene, and CDR3 amino acid sequence. Percentage overlap between repertoires was calculated by dividing the number of shared unique clonotypes by the size of the smaller repertoire. Three approaches were used to assess repertoire richness: RTK rarefaction, the Chao1 estimator, and Recon v2.1 estimates of unobserved clonotypes. For all TCRbeta clonotypes obtained by the gDNA method from four donors, generation probabilities were computed with OLGA. As stored in TCRdb, this immuneACCESS dataset retains in-frame rearrangements with V and J assigned. A fraction of the clones does not appear; measured against another copy, unresolved V genes explain less than half of the discrepancy, and the remainder lacks a known reason. V and J calls and clone size are copied from that table; D and trimming were computed from the DNA. The sample table lists about 2 million clones, 85% to 95% of them with a count of one. More than 0.1% of the sample rests with the top ten.

Looking up the germline V gene yields CDR1 SGDLS and CDR2 YYNGEE. Relative to germline, V is missing 3 bases and J is missing 1 base, with 6 bases of the junction outside any gene match. Taken from cysteine to phenylalanine, the CDR3 has 15 residues. CDR3 DNA is the only sequence kept; it has 45 bases, read in frame from the first base. The sequence was collected from a young man in good health. The receptor chain draws on TRBV9 and TRBJ2-5; TRBD2 matches 7 bases in the middle. Sequencing was carried out using naive CD4+ T cells sorted from blood. The cell subset or site tag for this specimen amounts to: CD45RA+ positively selected. The CDR3 protein is CASSGASGFQETQYF. In nucleotides, the sequence is TGTGCCAGCAGCGGAGCTAGCGGATTCCAAGAGACCCAGTACTTC.